This T cell receptor beta chain was recorded in a study of regulatory T cells in long-lasting Graves disease (dated by TCRdb to the early 2020s). About the study as a whole: Persistent Graves' disease meant more than 5 years of antithyroid drug treatment with TSH receptor autoantibodies that stayed positive. Persistent Graves' disease patients were compared with newly diagnosed Graves' disease patients by peripheral blood TCR sequencing and RNA sequencing. The study was registered as a clinical trial and conducted in China. A total of 33 samples underwent TCR sequencing: some 13 from persistent and approximately 20 from newly diagnosed Graves' disease patients. On average, persistent Graves' disease patients in the clinical cohort had been on antithyroid drugs for around ten years.

Study-wide conclusions, independent of this receptor: Compared with newly diagnosed patients, patients with persistent Graves' disease had lower TCR Shannon entropy and fewer highly expanded clones, which suggests clonal expansion. The small sample size was acknowledged by the authors as a limitation that may reduce accuracy. Sequencing and analysis were restricted to the TCR beta chain. Patients with persistent disease shared more public clonotypes (approximately 2,500) than newly diagnosed patients did (966). Persistent disease showed preferential use of TRBV28, TRBJ1-2 and TRBJ2-5, whereas newly diagnosed disease favored TRBV20-1 and TRBJ2-1. Only peripheral blood was studied, because thyroid tissue, the primary lesion, was inaccessible.

What this sample's time point label stands for: persistent/refractory GD, antithyroid drugs over 5 years with positive TRAb. RNA was extracted from PBMCs in TRIzol for both TCR sequencing and RNA sequencing. The diagnosis of Graves' disease followed American Thyroid Association guidelines. Patients for the study were recruited at an endocrinology department in Xi'an, China. Each patient gave around 9.2 milliliters of peripheral blood, collected in an EDTA anticoagulant tube. Ficoll Paque Plus density gradient separation was used to isolate PBMCs, and no additional T cell sorting was done. RNA quality was checked with an Agilent 2100 Bioanalyzer and agarose gel, and concentration with a NanoDrop 2000. V is clipped by 3 bases and J by 6 bases, and the sequence between their germline boundaries is 24 bases long. Counted from cysteine to phenylalanine, this CDR3 has 16 amino acids. The CDR3 DNA has 48 bases and is translated from base 1. The germline V gene (reference sequence) specifies DFQATT as CDR1 and SNEGSKA as CDR2.

The receptor library was made with multiplex PCR. TCRdb lists the instrument as Illumina HiSeq 4000. TCR beta libraries were built with iRepertoire HTBI primers and Arm-PCR amplification of CDR3 regions. PCR products were gel purified before sequencing. The original methods were these. A total of 60 to 80 TRBV and approximately 13 TRBJ segments were identified across samples and were used for gene usage analysis of CDR3 amino acid clonotypes. COPE and FqMerger were used to merge the filtered high-quality paired reads into contigs. BLAST was used to align contigs to IMGT TRBV, TRBD and TRBJ reference genes, and CDR3 was defined according to IMGT. Clonotypes above 0.1% frequency were classified as highly expanded clones. Shannon entropy served as the measure of repertoire diversity, while the Gini coefficient captured V-J evenness. Public clonotypes were defined as clonotypes shared by more than one individual. The public reads were quality trimmed at Q25 with fastp and then assembled into clones with MiXCR by TCRdb, keeping productive beta chains. One record per CDR3 amino acid sequence lists the most common genes and DNA. These V and J calls are TCRdb output, not the study's own analysis. The sample data list approximately 400,000 distinct CDR3 sequences, and roughly a quarter of these were observed just once. The ten top clones hold about a quarter of the sample.

About this clonotype: Its antigen is currently not known. The input lacks base qualities; no much larger clone sits a single base away.

The rearrangement joined TRBV20-1 to TRBJ2-7; the D region may be TRBD1 or TRBD2, each matching 5 bases equally. The clonotype comes from a female donor with Graves disease. Specimen: peripheral blood mononuclear cells (PBMCs), collected when the disease was refractory, from a patient treated with antithyroid drugs. The CDR3 loop reads CSARARDGAGRSEQYF. The bases read TGCAGTGCTAGGGCTCGAGACGGGGCAGGGCGAAGCGAGCAGTACTTC.